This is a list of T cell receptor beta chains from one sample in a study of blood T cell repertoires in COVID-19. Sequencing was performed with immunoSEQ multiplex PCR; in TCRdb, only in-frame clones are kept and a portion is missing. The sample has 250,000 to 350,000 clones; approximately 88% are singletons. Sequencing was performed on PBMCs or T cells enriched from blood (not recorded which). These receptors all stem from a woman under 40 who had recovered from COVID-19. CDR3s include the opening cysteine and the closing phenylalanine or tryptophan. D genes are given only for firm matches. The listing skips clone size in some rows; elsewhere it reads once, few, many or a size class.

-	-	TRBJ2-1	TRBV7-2	TGTGCCAGCAGCTCCCAGGGCAGGGGCCAAAGTGAGCAGTTCTTC	CASSSQGRGQSEQFF
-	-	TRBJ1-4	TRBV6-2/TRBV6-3	TGTGCCAGCAGCCTTCAGGGACAAGGCGAAAAACTGTTTTTT	CASSLQGQGEKLFF
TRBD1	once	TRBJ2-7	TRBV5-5	TGTGCCAGCAGCTATCGGACAGGGCCGGACGAGCAGTACTTC	CASSYRTGPDEQYF
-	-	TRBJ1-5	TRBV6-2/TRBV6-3	TGTGCCAGCAGTGGCGGGGGTCAGCCCCAGCATTTT	CASSGGGQPQHF
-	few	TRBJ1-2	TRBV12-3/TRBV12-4	TGTGCCAGCAGCTCCCTAAGTGGCTACACCTTC	CASSSLSGYTF
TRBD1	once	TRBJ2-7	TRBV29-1	TGCAGCGTTCTAGGGACAGCTTCCTACGAGCAGTACTTC	CSVLGTASYEQYF
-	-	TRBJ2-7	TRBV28	TGTGCCAGCACACCTCTCCGGGGCAGGGGCACCTACGAGCAGTACTTC	CASTPLRGRGTYEQYF
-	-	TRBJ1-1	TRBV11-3	TGTGCCAGCAGCTTAGTAGGGGCTGAAGCTTTCTTT	CASSLVGAEAFF
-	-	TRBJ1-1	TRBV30	TGTGCCTGGAGTGTATCCGGGGTAGGCACTGAAGCTTTCTTT	CAWSVSGVGTEAFF
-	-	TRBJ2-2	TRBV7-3	TGTGCCAGCAGTTCCGGGGGATACACCGGGGAGCTGTTTTTT	CASSSGGYTGELFF
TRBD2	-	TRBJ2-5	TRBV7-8	TGTGCCAGCAGCTTAGCAGTACAGCGGGGGTTGGAGACCCAGTACTTC	CASSLAVQRGLETQYF
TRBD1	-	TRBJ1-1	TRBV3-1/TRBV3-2	TGTGCCAGCAGCCAAATTAGCTTAGTTGGGACAGGGATTTCGGGCACTGAAGCTTTCTTT	CASSQISLVGTGISGTEAFF
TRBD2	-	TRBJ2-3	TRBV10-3	TGTGCCATCAGTGAGTGGGCGGGAGAGATGGGCACAGATACGCAGTATTTT	CAISEWAGEMGTDTQYF
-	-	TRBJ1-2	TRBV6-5	TGTGCCAGCAGTTCCTCCCCTAGGGGGTTAAATGGCTACACCTTC	CASSSSPRGLNGYTF
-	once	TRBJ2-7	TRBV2	TGTGCCAGCAGAGGGACATACTACGAGCAGTACTTC	CASRGTYYEQYF
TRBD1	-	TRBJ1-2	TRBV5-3	TGTGCCAGAAGCTTGGCCGGGACAGGGGGACCGGTCGATGGCTACACCTTC	CARSLAGTGGPVDGYTF